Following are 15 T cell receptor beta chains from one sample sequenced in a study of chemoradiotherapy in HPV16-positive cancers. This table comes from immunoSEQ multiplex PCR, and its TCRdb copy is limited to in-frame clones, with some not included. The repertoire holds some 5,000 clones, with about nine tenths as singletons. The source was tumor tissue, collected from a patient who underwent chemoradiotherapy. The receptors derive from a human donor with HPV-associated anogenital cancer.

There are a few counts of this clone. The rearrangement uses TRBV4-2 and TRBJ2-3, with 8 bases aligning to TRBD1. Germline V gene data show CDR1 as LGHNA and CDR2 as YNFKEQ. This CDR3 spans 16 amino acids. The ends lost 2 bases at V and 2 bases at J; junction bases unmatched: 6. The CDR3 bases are TGTGCCAGCAGCCAATCAGCGGACAGGGCCACAGATACGCAGTATTTT. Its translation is CASSQSADRATDTQYF.

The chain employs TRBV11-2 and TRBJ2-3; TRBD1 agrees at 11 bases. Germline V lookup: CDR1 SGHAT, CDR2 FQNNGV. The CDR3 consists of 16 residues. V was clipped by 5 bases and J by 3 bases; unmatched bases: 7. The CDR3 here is CASSPGQGARTDTQYF. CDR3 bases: TGTGCCAGCAGCCCCGGACAGGGGGCTAGAACAGATACGCAGTATTTT.

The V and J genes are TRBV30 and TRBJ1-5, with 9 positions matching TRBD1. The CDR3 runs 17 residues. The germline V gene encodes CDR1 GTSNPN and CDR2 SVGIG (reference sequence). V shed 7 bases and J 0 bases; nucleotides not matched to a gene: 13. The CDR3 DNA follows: TGTGCCTTTGGGACAGGGTCCTCCAGTTATAGCAATCAGCCCCAGCATTTT. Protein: CAFGTGSSSYSNQPQHF.

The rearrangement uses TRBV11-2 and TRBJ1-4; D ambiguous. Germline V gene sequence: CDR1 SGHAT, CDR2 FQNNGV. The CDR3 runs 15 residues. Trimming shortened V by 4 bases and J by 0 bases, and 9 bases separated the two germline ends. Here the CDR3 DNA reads TGTGCCAGCAGCTCGACACCACCAACTAATGAAAAACTGTTTTTT. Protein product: CASSSTPPTNEKLFF.

The CDR3 DNA sequence: TGTGCCAGCAGTTCACTGATCTCTGGAAACACCATATATTTT. This gives the protein CASSSLISGNTIYF. The J gene is TRBJ1-3, the V gene TRBV28; D not resolved. The CDR3 spans 14 residues. Germline V gives CDR1 MDHEN, CDR2 SYDVKM. Trimming pared 4 bases from V and 0 bases from J, leaving 7 bases between.

The CDR3 sequence: CASSQDLNRGNEQFF. The CDR3 nucleotides are TGCGCCAGCAGCCAAGACCTCAACAGGGGCAATGAGCAGTTCTTC. V is TRBV4-3 and J is TRBJ2-1; 7 bases align to TRBD1. Germline CDR1 and CDR2: LGHNA and YSLEER. V was clipped by 0 bases and J by 6 bases; unmatched bases: 5. CDR3 length equals 15 residues.

As DNA, the CDR3 is TGTGCCAGCAGCCGCTATAGCAATCAGCCCCAGCATTTT. Translating gives CASSRYSNQPQHF. V usage is TRBV7-2 and J usage is TRBJ1-5; D ambiguous. In germline, CDR1 is SGHTA, CDR2 FQGNSA. The CDR3 has 13 amino acids. Trimming shortened V by 5 bases and J by 0 bases, and 5 bases separated the two germline ends. Looking up the rest from reference TRBV7-2 and TRBJ1-5 gives the full variable domain: GAGVSQSPSNKVTEKGKDVELRCDPISGHTALYWYRQSLGQGLEFLIYFQGNSAPDKSGLPSDRFSAERTGGSVSTLTIQRTQQEDSAVYLCASSRYSNQPQHFGDGTRLSIL.

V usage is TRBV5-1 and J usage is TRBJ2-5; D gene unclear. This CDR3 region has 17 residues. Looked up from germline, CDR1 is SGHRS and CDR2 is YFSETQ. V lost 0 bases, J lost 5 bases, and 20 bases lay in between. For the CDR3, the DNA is TGCGCCAGCAGCTTGGAGATTGGCAGTCCGGTTAGGGAGACCCAGTACTTC. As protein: CASSLEIGSPVRETQYF.

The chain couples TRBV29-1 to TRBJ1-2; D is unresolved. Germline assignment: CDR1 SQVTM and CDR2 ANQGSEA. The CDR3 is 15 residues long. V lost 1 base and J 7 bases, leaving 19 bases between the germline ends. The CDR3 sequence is CSVEARAFISGGYTF. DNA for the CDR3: TGCAGCGTTGAAGCCCGGGCCTTCATTTCAGGTGGCTACACCTTC. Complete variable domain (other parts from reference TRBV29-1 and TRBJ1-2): SAVISQKPSRDICQRGTSLTIQCQVDSQVTMMFWYRQQPGQSLTLIATANQGSEATYESGFVIDKFPISRPNLTFSTLTVSNMSPEDSSIYLCSVEARAFISGGYTFGSGTRLTVV.

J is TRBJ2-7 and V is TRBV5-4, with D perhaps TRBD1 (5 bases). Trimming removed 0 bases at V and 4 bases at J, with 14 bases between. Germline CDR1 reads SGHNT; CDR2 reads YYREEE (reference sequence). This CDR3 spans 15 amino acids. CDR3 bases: TGTGCCAGCAGCTTGGGGGCAGGGTACCCATACGAGCAGTACTTC. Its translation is CASSLGAGYPYEQYF. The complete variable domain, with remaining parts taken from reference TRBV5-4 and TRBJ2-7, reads ETGVTQSPTHLIKTRGQQVTLRCSSQSGHNTVSWYQQALGQGPQFIFQYYREEENGRGNFPPRFSGLQFPNYSSELNVNALELDDSALYLCASSLGAGYPYEQYFGPGTRLTVT.

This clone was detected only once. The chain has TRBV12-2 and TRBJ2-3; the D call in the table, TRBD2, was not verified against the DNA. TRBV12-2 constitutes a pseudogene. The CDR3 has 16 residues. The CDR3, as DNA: TGTGCAAGTCGCTCCACACGGAGGTCCGGCACAGATACGCAGTATTTT. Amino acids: CASRSTRRSGTDTQYF.

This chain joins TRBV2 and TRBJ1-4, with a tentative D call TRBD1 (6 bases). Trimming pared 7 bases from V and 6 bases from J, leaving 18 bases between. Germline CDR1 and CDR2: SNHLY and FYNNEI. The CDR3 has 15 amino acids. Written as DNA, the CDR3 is TGTGCCAGCAACCGAAGGTCGGGGGCCCATGAAAAACTGTTTTTT. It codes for CASNRRSGAHEKLFF.

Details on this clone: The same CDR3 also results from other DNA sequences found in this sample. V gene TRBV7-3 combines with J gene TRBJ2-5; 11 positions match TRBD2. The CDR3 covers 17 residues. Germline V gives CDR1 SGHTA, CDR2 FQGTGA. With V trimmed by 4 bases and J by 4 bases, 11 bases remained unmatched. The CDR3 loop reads CASSSLGLAGGRETQYF. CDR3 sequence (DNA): TGTGCCAGCAGCTCCCTCGGGTTAGCGGGGGGGCGAGAGACCCAGTACTTC. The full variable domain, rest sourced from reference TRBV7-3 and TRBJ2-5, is GAGVSQTPSNKVTEKGKYVELRCDPISGHTALYWYRQSLGQGPEFLIYFQGTGAADDSGLPNDRFFAVRPEGSVSTLKIQRTERGDSAVYLCASSSLGLAGGRETQYFGPGTRLLVL.

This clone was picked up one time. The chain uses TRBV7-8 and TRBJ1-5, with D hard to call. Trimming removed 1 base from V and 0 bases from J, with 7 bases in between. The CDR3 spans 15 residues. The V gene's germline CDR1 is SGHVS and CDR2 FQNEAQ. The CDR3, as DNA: TGTGCCAGCAGCTTAGAGGGCAATAGCAATCAGCCCCAGCATTTT. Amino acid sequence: CASSLEGNSNQPQHF. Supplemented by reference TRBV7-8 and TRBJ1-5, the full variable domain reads GAGVSQSPRYKVAKRGQDVALRCDPISGHVSLFWYQQALGQGPEFLTYFQNEAQLDKSGLPSDRFFAERPEGSVSTLKIQRTQQEDSAVYLCASSLEGNSNQPQHFGDGTRLSIL.

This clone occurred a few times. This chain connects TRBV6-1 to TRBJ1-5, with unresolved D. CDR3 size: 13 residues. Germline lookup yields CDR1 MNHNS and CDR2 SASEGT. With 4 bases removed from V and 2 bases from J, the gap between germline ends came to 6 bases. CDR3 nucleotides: TGTGCCAGCAGTGTTGGAGGCAATCAGCCCCAGCATTTT. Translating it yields CASSVGGNQPQHF.